The 21 T cell receptor beta chains given below trace back to one sample, sequenced in a study of PD-L1 blockade in urothelial cancer. Libraries were prepared by immunoSEQ multiplex PCR; TCRdb keeps only in-frame clonotypes and omits some of them. The sample shows about 49,000 clones, roughly 78% of them seen only once. Noted time point: pretreatment peripheral blood. Sample: PBMCs, taken around atezolizumab (anti-PD-L1) treatment. Every receptor here comes from an older man with urothelial cancer.

The rearrangement uses TRBV5-1 and TRBJ1-2; D is possibly TRBD1 (6 bases). This CDR3 spans 16 amino acids. CDR1 is SGHRS, CDR2 YFSETQ, per germline. V lost 4 bases and J lost 7, with 23 bases in between. In DNA, the CDR3 is TGCGCCAGCAGCGAAACAGGGTTAGAGTCGTACGGTGGCTACACCTTC. This translates into CASSETGLESYGGYTF. The full variable domain, completed using reference TRBV5-1 and TRBJ1-2, is KAGVTQTPRYLIKTRGQQVTLSCSPISGHRSVSWYQQTPGQGLQFLFEYFSETQRNKGNFPGRFSGRQFSNSRSEMNVSTLELGDSALYLCASSETGLESYGGYTFGSGTRLTVV.

This chain uses TRBV6-5 with TRBJ2-1; D is unresolved. Per germline, CDR1 MNHEY and CDR2 SVGAGI. Trimming removed 0 bases from V and 1 base from J, with 10 bases in between. The CDR3 consists of 16 residues. CDR3 sequence: CASSYSLLDSYNEQFF. The CDR3 DNA is TGTGCCAGCAGTTACTCGCTGCTAGATTCCTACAATGAGCAGTTCTTC.

This clone came up once. This chain joins TRBV9 and TRBJ2-7; possibly TRBD2 for D (5 bases). Per the germline V gene, CDR1 is SGDLS and CDR2 is YYNGEE. Trimming left V 3 bases short and J 8 bases short, with 9 bases between. CDR3 length: 11 amino acids. The CDR3 bases are TGTGCCAGCAGCGACGGGATAAAGCAGTACTTC. It is translated as CASSDGIKQYF.

This chain links TRBV7-9 with TRBJ2-2, with TRBD2 identical over 9 bases. J gave up 1 base and V 6 bases, and 3 bases lay outside the gene matches. There are 15 residues in the CDR3. Germline lookup yields CDR1 SEHNR and CDR2 FQNEAQ (reference sequence). The CDR3 here is CASRNSGRNTGELFF. Written as DNA, the CDR3 is TGTGCCAGCAGAAATAGCGGGAGGAACACCGGGGAGCTGTTTTTT.

This clone has a single count. The chain recombines TRBV14 with TRBJ2-6; D uncertain. There are 19 residues in the CDR3. Germline V gene lookup returns CDR1 SGHDN and CDR2 FVKESK. The V end lost 5 bases, the J end lost 0 bases, and 20 bases lay between the germline ends. Here the CDR3 DNA reads TGTGCCAGCAGCTTGGGCTTCCTTGATCGCCGCTCTGGGGCCAACGTCCTGACTTTC. Encoded protein: CASSLGFLDRRSGANVLTF. The complete variable domain, with remaining parts taken from reference TRBV14 and TRBJ2-6, reads EAGVTQFPSHSVIEKGQTVTLRCDPISGHDNLYWYRRVMGKEIKFLLHFVKESKQDESGMPNNRFLAERTGGTYSTLKVQPAELEDSGVYFCASSLGFLDRRSGANVLTFGAGSRLTVL.

The rearrangement links TRBV10-2 to TRBJ2-2, with 8 bases matching TRBD1. V was clipped by 5 bases and J by 6 bases; unmatched bases: 11. This CDR3 region has 16 residues. CDR1 is WSHSY, CDR2 SAAADI, per germline. CDR3 DNA: TGCGCCAGCAGTCCACCTACAGGGGGGAATGCCGGGGAGCTGTTTTTT. It is translated as CASSPPTGGNAGELFF.

The chain joins TRBV19 to TRBJ2-1; 8 bases are shared with TRBD1. Looked up from germline, CDR1 is LNHDA and CDR2 is SQIVND (reference sequence). The CDR3 sequence is 15 residues long. The ends lost 6 bases at V and 5 bases at J; junction bases unmatched: 9. The CDR3 bases are TGTGCCAGTAGGAAGCCAGGGGGCTACCACAATGAGCAGTTCTTC. Protein: CASRKPGGYHNEQFF. Together with reference TRBV19 and TRBJ2-1, the CDR3 gives the full variable domain: DGGITQSPKYLFRKEGQNVTLSCEQNLNHDAMYWYRQDPGQGLRLIYYSQIVNDFQKGDIAEGYSVSREKKESFPLTVTSAQKNPTAFYLCASRKPGGYHNEQFFGPGTRLTVL.

The chain is built from TRBV23-1 and TRBJ1-2, with D uncertain. Being an ORF, TRBV23-1 has a function that is uncertain. The CDR3 contains 14 residues. The V gene lost 7 bases and the J gene lost 5 bases, with 17 bases spanning the gap. The CDR3 DNA follows: TGCGCCAGCACCCCCCTGGAGACGGCTTATGGCTACACCTTC. Protein: CASTPLETAYGYTF.

The chain couples TRBV10-3 to TRBJ2-3, with 13 bases aligning to TRBD2. CDR1 and CDR2 from the germline V gene are ENHRY and SYGVKD. The CDR3 runs 17 residues. V dropped 4 bases and J dropped 3; count of bases not matched to a gene: 7. The CDR3 reads CAISAWTSGRRTDTQYF. CDR3 sequence (DNA): TGTGCCATCAGTGCTTGGACTAGCGGGAGACGTACAGATACGCAGTATTTT.

This clone has only one observation. The rearrangement links TRBV19 to TRBJ2-7; possible D gene TRBD2, 6 bases. V was pared by 6 bases and J by 6 bases, with 21 bases between. Per germline, CDR1 LNHDA and CDR2 SQIVND (reference sequence). The CDR3 is 15 amino acids. The CDR3, as DNA: TGTGCCAGTAGCCAAAGCGGGCTGCCGCTGAGCGAGCAGTACTTC. Residues: CASSQSGLPLSEQYF.

This clone has just one count. This rearrangement joins TRBV19 to TRBJ1-1, with a weak D call TRBD1 (6 bases). The CDR3 spans 14 residues. Germline CDR1 reads LNHDA; CDR2 reads SQIVND (reference sequence). The ends were cut back, 5 bases at V and 1 base at J, with 11 bases in the middle. The CDR3, as DNA: TGTGCCAGTAGTGAGGGACAAGCGAACACTGAAGCTTTCTTT. Encoded protein: CASSEGQANTEAFF.

The chain recombines TRBV5-1 with TRBJ2-7; TRBD1 aligns across 8 bases. The V gene's germline CDR1 is SGHRS and CDR2 YFSETQ. Trimming took 0 bases from V and 3 from J; bases not matched to a gene: 2. This CDR3 is built from 14 residues. The CDR3 DNA is TGCGCCAGCAGCTTGGGGACAGGGTTCTACGAGCAGTACTTC. This gives the protein CASSLGTGFYEQYF.

This clone was observed once. This chain connects TRBV10-3 to TRBJ1-1; no clear D gene. V was pared by 0 bases and J by 4 bases, with 6 bases between. Germline V gene data show CDR1 as ENHRY and CDR2 as SYGVKD. The CDR3 length is 13 residues. The DNA for the CDR3 is TGTGCCATCAGTGAGTCGTTGAGCACTGAAGCTTTCTTT. Protein: CAISESLSTEAFF.

This chain joins TRBV20-1 and TRBJ2-7, with TRBD1 identical over 7 bases. The CDR3 has 11 residues. With 8 bases clipped from V and 5 bases from J, the junction kept 6 bases outside the gene matches. Per the germline V gene, CDR1 is DFQATT and CDR2 is SNEGSKA (reference sequence). The CDR3 sequence is CSPFGQDEQYF. The CDR3 nucleotides read TGCAGTCCATTTGGACAGGACGAGCAGTACTTC.

This clone was picked up one time. The chain joins TRBV5-1 to TRBJ2-4; D is uncertain. Trimming took 3 bases from V and 0 from J, leaving 10 bases between them. Germline V lookup: CDR1 SGHRS, CDR2 YFSETQ. The CDR3 loop spans 15 amino acids. CDR3 DNA sequence: TGCGCCAGCAGCTCAGACTTACTAGCCAAAAACATTCAGTACTTC. Translation: CASSSDLLAKNIQYF.

The chain is built from TRBV5-1 and TRBJ2-5; the match to TRBD1 covers 9 bases. The V gene's germline CDR1 is SGHRS and CDR2 YFSETQ. This CDR3 has 15 amino acids. With V trimmed by 0 bases and J by 3 bases, 3 bases remained unmatched. CDR3 nucleotide sequence: TGCGCCAGCAGCTTGGCCGGGACAGGGAAAGAGACCCAGTACTTC. Its translation is CASSLAGTGKETQYF.

V is TRBV5-1 and J is TRBJ2-1; maybe TRBD2 (6 bases). Trimming left V 3 bases short and J 6 bases short, with 13 bases between. Germline CDR1 SGHRS, CDR2 YFSETQ. This CDR3 contains 14 residues. CDR3 coding DNA: TGCGCCAGCAGCTGGACCTTCGGGGGCAATGAGCAGTTCTTC. Translation: CASSWTFGGNEQFF.

This chain uses TRBV19 with TRBJ2-7, with 8 bases lining up with TRBD1. The CDR3 spans 14 residues. Germline V gene data show CDR1 as LNHDA and CDR2 as SQIVND (reference sequence). V trimming: 6 bases; J trimming: 0 bases; junction bases outside the gene matches: 4. The CDR3 spells CASRGTGSSYEQYF. The CDR3 region has the DNA TGTGCCAGTAGGGGGACAGGAAGCTCCTACGAGCAGTACTTC.

The chain joins TRBV19 to TRBJ2-2; 9 nucleotides align to TRBD1. V lost 5 bases, J lost 7 bases, and 8 bases stayed unmatched. CDR1 is LNHDA, CDR2 SQIVND, per germline (reference sequence). This CDR3 region has 15 residues. CDR3 protein: CASSPQTGGHGELFF. CDR3 DNA sequence: TGTGCCAGTAGTCCCCAAACAGGGGGCCACGGGGAGCTGTTTTTT.

This CDR3 is CASSLDLGWWQGRTEAFF. The CDR3 nucleotides read TGTGCCAGCAGCTTAGATCTCGGATGGTGGCAGGGTCGGACTGAAGCTTTCTTT. The chain recombines TRBV7-9 with TRBJ1-1; maybe TRBD1 (5 bases). Germline values: CDR1 SEHNR, CDR2 FQNEAQ (reference sequence). Deletions cut 1 base from V and 5 bases from J, with 23 bases between. The CDR3 consists of 18 residues.

This chain connects TRBV4-1 to TRBJ2-7; 7 bases match TRBD2. V lost 4 bases and J lost 4; bases outside the gene matches: 16. From germline, CDR1 is MGHRA and CDR2 YSYEKL. There are 17 residues in the CDR3. This CDR3 reads CASSPFLGEGQMYEQYF. In DNA, the CDR3 is TGCGCCAGCAGCCCATTTCTGGGGGAGGGCCAGATGTACGAGCAGTACTTC.